This is a list of T cell receptor beta chains from one sample in a study of shared clonotypes between healthy human individuals. TCRdb's table, derived via immunoSEQ multiplex PCR, lists solely in-frame clones and lacks some. The table lists over 2 million clones, 90% to 95% of them singletons. Material for sequencing was naive CD4+ T cells sorted from blood. Receptors originate from a man between 18 and 29 years old in good health. Both conserved end residues are part of each CDR3. The D gene is left open where the match is weak. Expanded clones are given a class, and other clones once, few, many or no size at all.

V gene	D gene	J gene	clone size	CDR3 protein	CDR3 DNA
TRBV5-1	NA	TRBJ1-5	NA	CASSLEAGGTQPQHF	TGCGCCAGCAGCTTGGAAGCGGGGGGAACTCAGCCCCAGCATTTT
TRBV19	NA	TRBJ1-2	NA	CASSIGTEAYGYTF	TGTGCCAGTAGTATAGGGACAGAGGCCTATGGCTACACCTTC
TRBV28	NA	TRBJ1-1	NA	CASSLYGGPNTEAFF	TGTGCCAGCAGTTTATACGGGGGGCCTAACACTGAAGCTTTCTTT
TRBV18	NA	TRBJ2-3	NA	CASSPQRNTDTQYF	TGTGCCAGCTCACCACAGCGCAACACAGATACGCAGTATTTT
TRBV10-3	TRBD2	TRBJ2-2	NA	CAITPLAGDTGELFF	TGTGCCATCACCCCCCTGGCGGGAGATACCGGGGAGCTGTTTTTT
TRBV5-6	NA	TRBJ1-5	NA	CASSLVGSYNQPQHF	TGTGCCAGCAGCTTGGTAGGCAGTTACAATCAGCCCCAGCATTTT
TRBV7-6	TRBD2	TRBJ2-5	NA	CASSKGLAGQETQYF	TGTGCCAGCAGCAAAGGACTAGCGGGGCAAGAGACCCAGTACTTC
TRBV5-4	NA	TRBJ2-5	NA	CASSLVLSRGTQYF	TGTGCCAGCAGCTTGGTTCTCAGCCGAGGGACCCAGTACTTC
TRBV18	TRBD2	TRBJ2-3	NA	CASSPLAGDTDTQYF	TGTGCCAGCTCACCACTAGCGGGAGACACAGATACGCAGTATTTT
TRBV29-1	NA	TRBJ2-3	NA	CSAGRVLADTQYF	TGCAGCGCTGGAAGGGTTCTAGCAGATACGCAGTATTTT
TRBV20-1	NA	TRBJ2-3	NA	CGGPITDTQYF	TGTGGGGGTCCCATCACAGATACGCAGTATTTT
TRBV30	TRBD1	TRBJ2-1	NA	CACTRTGTESYNEQFF	TGTGCCTGCACCCGAACGGGGACAGAGAGTTACAATGAGCAGTTCTTC
TRBV28	TRBD2	TRBJ2-2	NA	CASSSLLAGHTGELFF	TGTGCCAGCAGTTCCCTACTAGCGGGGCACACCGGGGAGCTGTTTTTT
TRBV5-1	NA	TRBJ2-5	NA	CASSLDGRTQETQYF	TGCGCCAGCAGCTTGGACGGGAGAACGCAAGAGACCCAGTACTTC
TRBV30	NA	TRBJ1-4	NA	CAWNAPWTTNEKLFF	TGTGCCTGGAATGCCCCTTGGACAACTAATGAAAAACTGTTTTTT
TRBV5-1	NA	TRBJ2-4	NA	CASSADGNIQYF	TGCGCCAGCAGCGCCGACGGAAACATTCAGTACTTC
TRBV30	NA	TRBJ1-3	NA	CAWSVGQGGNTIYF	TGTGCCTGGAGTGTAGGACAAGGAGGAAACACCATATATTTT
TRBV11-2	NA	TRBJ1-1	NA	CASSNPWRVDTEAFF	TGTGCCAGCAGCAACCCCTGGCGGGTGGACACTGAAGCTTTCTTT
TRBV27	NA	TRBJ1-5	once	CASLPLCGGARVSNQPQHF	TGTGCCAGCTTACCCCTTTGTGGGGGCGCACGGGTGAGCAATCAGCCCCAGCATTTT
TRBV18	TRBD1	TRBJ2-3	NA	CASSPDRAWTDTQYF	TGTGCCAGCTCTCCCGACAGGGCTTGGACAGATACGCAGTATTTT
TRBV25-1	NA	TRBJ2-7	NA	CASSEGREQYF	TGTGCCAGCAGTGAAGGGCGCGAGCAGTACTTC
TRBV5-4	TRBD2	TRBJ2-1	NA	CASSPGLAGQLNEQFF	TGTGCCAGCAGCCCGGGACTAGCGGGACAACTGAATGAGCAGTTCTTC
TRBV5-1	TRBD1	TRBJ1-4	NA	CASSLGQGREKLFF	TGCGCCAGCAGCCTGGGACAGGGGAGGGAAAAACTGTTTTTT
TRBV7-2	TRBD1	TRBJ1-1	NA	CASSSQGSRTEAFF	TGTGCCAGCAGCTCACAGGGGAGTCGAACTGAAGCTTTCTTT
TRBV7-7	NA	TRBJ2-1	NA	CASSLDFVSEQFF	TGTGCTAGCAGCTTAGATTTTGTCAGTGAGCAGTTCTTC
TRBV18	NA	TRBJ2-5	NA	CASSPPLEPALYF	TGTGCCAGCTCACCACCCTTGGAGCCAGCTTTGTACTTC
TRBV7-6	NA	TRBJ2-3	once	CASSLISGVSDTQYF	TGTGCCAGCAGCTTAATATCGGGCGTCTCGGATACGCAGTATTTT
TRBV11-2	NA	TRBJ2-2	NA	CASSRGRTNTGELFF	TGTGCCAGCAGCCGAGGACGGACGAACACCGGGGAGCTGTTTTTT
TRBV27	NA	TRBJ2-2	NA	CASSPLRNTGELFF	TGTGCCAGCAGTCCCCTCCGGAACACCGGGGAGCTGTTTTTT